This entry lists 4 T cell receptor beta chains sequenced from one sample in a study of response to subunit inactivated influenza vaccine. TCRdb re-called the RT-PCR reads with MiXCR, one entry per CDR3 protein. This table has roughly 540,000 distinct CDR3 sequences, around 21% appearing once. These data are also associated with another study on T cells expressing NK-cell markers. That publication notes: Scientists made TCR beta cDNA using 5'RACE template switching with UMIs.

The input for sequencing was CD4+ T cells sorted from PBMCs, taken 11 to 12 days after vaccination. Receptors were obtained from a man in his fifties who received an inactivated influenza vaccine.

The chain combines TRBV4-2 with TRBJ2-4, with 8 bases lining up with TRBD1. With 0 bases clipped from V and 3 bases from J, the junction kept 4 bases outside the gene matches. This CDR3 is 16 amino acids long. Germline loops: CDR1 LGHNA, CDR2 YNFKEQ. The CDR3 spells CASSQDTGGSKNIQYF. The CDR3 nucleotides are TGTGCCAGCAGCCAAGATACAGGGGGGAGCAAAAACATTCAGTACTTC.

The CDR3 DNA sequence: TGTGCCAGCAGTTTACTAAGGGCGTATGAGCAGTTCTTC. The encoded protein is CASSLLRAYEQFF. This chain links TRBV7-9 with TRBJ2-1; D ambiguous. Trimming removed 6 bases at V and 8 bases at J, with 14 bases between. This CDR3 contains 13 residues. Germline CDR1 and CDR2: SEHNR and FQNEAQ (reference sequence).

This chain joins TRBV20-1 and TRBJ1-4, with a tentative D call TRBD1 (6 bases). Germline CDR1 DFQATT, CDR2 SNEGSKA (reference sequence). The CDR3 contains 12 residues. The V end was cut by 5 bases, the J end by 5 bases, with 9 bases between. The CDR3 is CSAYGQNEKLFF. CDR3 nucleotides: TGCAGTGCTTATGGACAGAATGAAAAACTGTTTTTT.

Turning to this clonotype: The DNA is left out, because the CDR3 cannot be placed on it with certainty; the CDR3 is given as TCRdb lists it. The gene calls are TRBV7-8 and TRBJ2-3; TRBD1 is taken as the D call from the table, unchecked against the DNA. With termini counted, the CDR3 has 17 amino acids. Germline lookup yields CDR1 SGHVS and CDR2 FQNEAQ. The CDR3: CASSPVLGVPETDTQYF.